A selection of T cell receptor beta chains follows, all from one sample in a study of cytomegalovirus exposure and HLA in healthy donors. The repertoire was sequenced with immunoSEQ multiplex PCR; TCRdb's copy has only in-frame clones and lacks some. Recorded here are about 140,000 clones; the top ten clones represent 2.2%. Sequencing input: PBMCs. All receptors come from a woman in her late teens or twenties in good health and CMV-seronegative. CDR3s include the opening cysteine and the closing phenylalanine or tryptophan. The order of the fields is D gene, J gene, V gene, CDR3 length, CDR3 protein, CDR3 DNA. A D gene is named only where the DNA matches it firmly.

.	TRBJ2-5	TRBV15	16	CATSRDVGGAEETQYF	TGTGCCACCAGCAGAGACGTCGGTGGGGCAGAAGAGACCCAGTACTTC
.	TRBJ2-5	TRBV27	16	CASSHNPLARQETQYF	TGTGCCAGCAGCCATAACCCCCTAGCGCGGCAAGAGACCCAGTACTTC
TRBD2	TRBJ2-3	TRBV6-1	23	CASSEGRGEAVGTSGDSTDTQYF	TGTGCCAGCAGTGAAGGTAGGGGTGAGGCCGTGGGGACTAGCGGGGATAGCACAGATACGCAGTATTTT
.	TRBJ2-2	TRBV9	17	CASSVASGGSNTGELFF	TGTGCCAGCAGCGTAGCGTCGGGGGGCTCGAACACCGGGGAGCTGTTTTTT
.	TRBJ2-3	TRBV11-3	14	CASKRQASTDTQYF	TGTGCCAGCAAGCGACAGGCTAGCACAGATACGCAGTATTTT
.	TRBJ2-2	TRBV4-2	14	CASSQVTETGELFF	TGTGCCAGCAGCCAAGTCACTGAAACCGGGGAGCTGTTTTTT
TRBD2	TRBJ2-5	TRBV6-1	17	CASSEYAGLAGIEEQYF	TGTGCCAGCAGTGAATATGCGGGACTAGCGGGAATCGAGGAGCAGTACTTC
TRBD2	TRBJ2-7	TRBV5-1	15	CASSPGLAGSYEQYF	TGCGCCAGCAGCCCGGGACTAGCGGGGTCCTACGAGCAGTACTTC
TRBD2	TRBJ2-3	TRBV9	16	CASSVGSGSGTDTQYF	TGTGCCAGCAGCGTAGGTAGCGGGAGTGGTACAGATACGCAGTATTTT
.	TRBJ2-1	TRBV6-5	13	CASREYTYNEQFF	TGTGCCAGCAGGGAGTACACCTACAATGAGCAGTTCTTC
TRBD1	TRBJ2-3	TRBV7-3	13	CASSINRGDTQYF	TGTGCCAGCAGCATCAACAGGGGAGATACGCAGTATTTT
.	TRBJ2-2	TRBV19	17	CASSPRVTSVDTGELFF	TGTGCCAGTAGTCCGCGTGTAACCTCGGTCGACACCGGGGAGCTGTTTTTT
.	TRBJ2-2	TRBV7-2	16	CASSLRGSGVTGELFF	TGTGCCAGCAGCTTAAGGGGGAGCGGGGTCACCGGGGAGCTGTTTTTT
.	TRBJ1-3	TRBV5-1	14	CASSSATGGNTIYF	TGCGCCAGCAGCTCCGCGACAGGCGGAAACACCATATATTTT
.	TRBJ2-3	TRBV5-6	17	CASSLIPGGGPGDTQYF	TGTGCCAGCAGCTTGATCCCGGGCGGGGGCCCCGGAGATACGCAGTATTTT
.	TRBJ2-7	TRBV6-5	13	CASSYSIYYEQYF	TGTGCCAGCAGTTACTCGATCTACTACGAGCAGTACTTC
.	TRBJ2-1	TRBV5-6	15	CASSRLTRFYNEQFF	TGTGCCAGCAGCCGACTCACTAGGTTCTACAATGAGCAGTTCTTC
TRBD2	TRBJ2-3	TRBV11-3	16	CASSDPIAGGWDTQYF	TGTGCCAGCAGCGACCCCATAGCGGGAGGGTGGGATACGCAGTATTTT
.	TRBJ1-1	TRBV7-6	14	CASSFGGTNTEAFF	TGTGCCAGCAGCTTTGGCGGAACGAACACTGAAGCTTTCTTT
TRBD2	TRBJ2-3	TRBV19	14	CASKSGRGAGTQYF	TGTGCCAGTAAAAGCGGGAGAGGCGCTGGTACGCAGTATTTT
.	TRBJ2-7	TRBV5-6	14	CASSLASARGEQYF	TGTGCCAGCAGCTTGGCTTCTGCAAGAGGCGAGCAGTACTTC
TRBD2	TRBJ2-1	TRBV7-3	16	CASSLIRREKNNEQFF	TGTGCCAGCAGCTTAATTCGGCGGGAGAAGAACAATGAGCAGTTCTTC
TRBD2	TRBJ2-2	TRBV5-1	21	CASSLAPRLAGVPPNTGELFF	TGCGCCAGCAGCTTGGCCCCCCGACTAGCGGGAGTCCCCCCGAACACCGGGGAGCTGTTTTTT
TRBD2	TRBJ2-2	TRBV4-2	17	CASSRISGRAGIGELFF	TGTGCCAGCAGCCGAATAAGCGGGAGGGCGGGGATAGGGGAGCTGTTTTTT
TRBD2	TRBJ2-1	TRBV4-2	18	CASSQDRQAGGPGGEQFF	TGTGCCAGCAGCCAAGACCGACAAGCGGGAGGGCCGGGGGGAGAGCAGTTCTTC
TRBD2	TRBJ2-4	TRBV14	17	CASSQDSSGRTRGIQYF	TGTGCCAGCAGCCAAGATTCTAGCGGGAGGACCCGTGGCATTCAGTACTTC
TRBD2	TRBJ2-1	TRBV19	16	CASSMGLAVSYNEQFF	TGTGCCAGTAGTATGGGACTAGCTGTCTCCTACAATGAGCAGTTCTTC
TRBD1	TRBJ2-5	TRBV7-8	15	CASSLAGTVMETQYF	TGTGCCAGCAGCCTAGCCGGGACAGTCATGGAGACCCAGTACTTC
.	TRBJ1-2	TRBV29-1	11	CSVEKGHLDTF	TGCAGCGTTGAAAAGGGGCATCTGGACACCTTC
TRBD2	TRBJ2-3	TRBV7-3	17	CASSFSGRGRAADTQYF	TGTGCCAGCAGCTTTTCGGGGAGGGGAAGGGCGGCAGATACGCAGTATTTT
.	TRBJ1-1	TRBV10-3	15	CAISELEGREAEAFF	TGTGCCATCAGTGAGCTGGAGGGGAGGGAGGCTGAAGCTTTCTTT
TRBD1	TRBJ1-4	TRBV19	16	CASSFSRDRVNEKLFF	TGTGCCAGTAGTTTCAGCCGGGACAGGGTTAATGAAAAACTGTTTTTT
.	TRBJ2-7	TRBV29-1	13	CSVERYQGYEQYF	TGCAGCGTTGAAAGGTACCAGGGCTACGAGCAGTACTTC
TRBD2	TRBJ2-1	TRBV5-1	15	CASSTGLASYNEQFF	TGCGCCAGCAGCACGGGACTAGCATCCTACAATGAGCAGTTCTTC
TRBD2	TRBJ2-1	TRBV29-1	14	CSVEGLAGYNEQFF	TGCAGCGTTGAGGGGCTAGCGGGTTACAATGAGCAGTTCTTC
.	TRBJ1-3	TRBV2	13	CASSGAGRNTIYF	TGTGCCAGCAGTGGGGCAGGGAGAAACACCATATATTTT
.	TRBJ2-3	TRBV11-3	15	CASSPTRGTGDTQYF	TGTGCCAGCAGCCCGACCAGGGGAACTGGAGATACGCAGTATTTT
.	TRBJ2-1	TRBV11-2	17	CASSLGMTGSGSNEQFF	TGTGCCAGCAGCTTAGGTATGACGGGATCGGGTTCGAATGAGCAGTTCTTC
TRBD2	TRBJ2-1	TRBV7-9	14	CASSSGLLYNEQFF	TGTGCCAGCAGCTCGGGACTACTATACAATGAGCAGTTCTTC
.	TRBJ1-1	TRBV7-9	14	CASSPRTDNTEAFF	TGTGCCAGCAGCCCAAGAACTGATAACACTGAAGCTTTCTTT
.	TRBJ2-3	TRBV4-3	12	CASSQPSDTQYF	TGCGCCAGCAGCCAACCGTCAGATACGCAGTATTTT
.	TRBJ1-2	TRBV13	12	CASSLTDYGYTF	TGTGCCAGCAGTCTAACAGACTATGGCTACACCTTC